The 26 T cell receptor beta chains given below trace back to one sample, sequenced in a study of T cell responses to AZD1222 COVID-19 vaccine. Clones were sequenced by immunoSEQ multiplex PCR, and TCRdb holds only the in-frame ones, with some missing. The sample has roughly 150,000 clones, around 88% seen once; the top ten hold approximately 0.97%. The sample here was peripheral blood, taken 28 days after the second AZD1222 dose. All receptors come from an adult who received the AZD1222 COVID-19 vaccine.

The chain employs TRBV5-4 and TRBJ2-7, with 8 nucleotides matching TRBD2. There are 14 residues in the CDR3. V lost 1 base and J lost 3; bases outside the gene matches: 3. Looked up from germline, CDR1 is SGHNT and CDR2 is YYREEE (reference sequence). DNA for the CDR3: TGTGCCAGCAGCTTGACAGGGACTAGCTACGAGCAGTACTTC. Amino acid sequence: CASSLTGTSYEQYF.

The rearrangement uses TRBV18 and TRBJ1-2; D call uncertain. This CDR3 is built from 14 residues. CDR1 and CDR2 from the germline V gene are KGHSH and LQKENI. V shed 5 bases and J shed 8 bases, with 18 bases lying between them. CDR3 amino acids: CASSSDKGVRGYTF. CDR3 coding DNA: TGTGCCAGCTCATCCGACAAGGGTGTTAGGGGCTACACCTTC.

This chain uses TRBV19 with TRBJ2-2; TRBD1 matches 7 bases. CDR3 length: 12 residues. V was pared by 9 bases and J by 8 bases, with 6 bases of the junction left unmatched. Germline V CDR1 and CDR2: LNHDA, SQIVND (reference sequence). CDR3 sequence reads: CASEGALGELFF. The CDR3 coding sequence is TGTGCCAGCGAGGGGGCGCTTGGGGAGCTGTTTTTT.

J is TRBJ1-2 and V is TRBV7-2; no definite D call. The CDR3 consists of 15 residues. V lost 1 base and J lost 2, with 11 bases in between. Germline CDR1 is SGHTA and CDR2 is FQGNSA. Here the CDR3 DNA reads TGTGCCAGCAGCTTAGGATGGCGGGGAAACTATGGCTACACCTTC. Translation gives CASSLGWRGNYGYTF.

In this sample, this clone turned up once. This CDR3 is CSASLGVGYNSPLHF. Written as DNA, the CDR3 is TGCAGTGCTAGTTTGGGGGTCGGGTATAATTCACCCCTCCACTTT. This chain connects TRBV20-1 to TRBJ1-6; a weak D match, TRBD1 (5 bases). CDR1 is DFQATT and CDR2 is SNEGSKA in the germline V gene (reference sequence). This CDR3 comprises 15 residues. The V and J ends lost 3 bases and 4 bases respectively, with 13 bases between them.

The chain joins TRBV7-9 to TRBJ2-3, with D possibly matching TRBD1 (6 bases). Germline V CDR1 and CDR2: SEHNR, FQNEAQ (reference sequence). CDR3 length: 15 residues. Trimming removed 2 bases from V and 0 bases from J, with 9 bases in between. The CDR3 spells CASSLLQGSTDTQYF. The DNA of the CDR3 is TGTGCCAGCAGCTTACTACAGGGAAGCACAGATACGCAGTATTTT.

The chain joins TRBV14 to TRBJ2-3; maybe TRBD1 (6 bases). Germline-derived CDR1 and CDR2 are SGHDN and FVKESK. The V end was cut by 6 bases, the J end by 2 bases, with 9 bases between. This CDR3 is built from 13 residues. The CDR3 coding sequence is TGTGCCAGCAGAACAGGGTACACAGATACGCAGTATTTT. This sequence encodes CASRTGYTDTQYF.

The chain recombines TRBV7-2 with TRBJ2-5, with D hard to call. V shed 3 bases and J shed 2 bases, with 4 bases lying between them. Germline values: CDR1 SGHTA, CDR2 FQGNSA. The CDR3 contains 12 residues. CDR3 protein: CASSFAQETQYF. The DNA for the CDR3 is TGTGCCAGCAGCTTCGCACAAGAGACCCAGTACTTC.

The chain recombines TRBV6-1 with TRBJ1-6, with 11 bases fitting TRBD1. With V trimmed by 4 bases and J by 11 bases, 13 bases remained unmatched. The CDR3 is 17 residues long. Germline V gene lookup returns CDR1 MNHNS and CDR2 SASEGT. CDR3 coding DNA: TGTGCCAGCAGTGGGGACAGGGGGGGAGTATGGGATCCACCCCTCCACTTT. This gives the protein CASSGDRGGVWDPPLHF.

Only a few counts were recorded for this clone. This chain links TRBV19 with TRBJ1-2, with 7 positions matching TRBD1. The CDR3 spans 15 residues. CDR1 is LNHDA and CDR2 is SQIVND in the germline V gene (reference sequence). V shed 5 bases and J 4 bases; nucleotides not matched to a gene: 10. The CDR3 is CASSATTGLGYGYTF. CDR3 in DNA: TGTGCCAGTAGTGCTACGACAGGGTTGGGCTATGGCTACACCTTC.

The chain combines TRBV7-8 with TRBJ1-1; 7 bases fit TRBD1. CDR3 length: 15 amino acids. From germline, CDR1 is SGHVS and CDR2 FQNEAQ. The J segment lost 0 bases and the V segment lost 5 bases, leaving 6 bases of the junction unmatched. CDR3 coding DNA: TGTGCCAGCAGCAAGGGACAGACCCTGAACACTGAAGCTTTCTTT. Encoded protein: CASSKGQTLNTEAFF.

Written as DNA, the CDR3 is TGCAGCGCTACAGGGAATCTAGAGACCCAGTACTTC. The encoded protein is CSATGNLETQYF. The genes are TRBV29-1 and TRBJ2-5; D is possibly TRBD1 (6 bases). CDR3 size: 12 residues. Germline V lookup: CDR1 SQVTM, CDR2 ANQGSEA. V was cut by 7 bases and J by 4 bases, with 13 bases left in between.

The chain links TRBV27 to TRBJ2-7; the D is unclear. CDR3 length: 14 amino acids. Germline-derived CDR1 and CDR2 are MNHEY and SMNVEV (reference sequence). V shed 2 bases and J shed 1 base, with 9 bases lying between them. CDR3 sequence (DNA): TGTGCCAGCAGTTTAAGGGTCACATCCTACGAGCAGTACTTC. This encodes CASSLRVTSYEQYF.

The V call is TRBV29-1, the J call TRBJ1-1; tentatively, D is TRBD1 (5 bases). The CDR3 is 12 amino acids. Germline assignment: CDR1 SQVTM and CDR2 ANQGSEA. Trimming removed 7 bases from V and 11 bases from J, with 20 bases in between. The CDR3, as DNA: TGCAGCGCCCGGGACGGCCTTCGTCCCGCTTTCTTT. Amino acid sequence: CSARDGLRPAFF.

The CDR3 reads CASSKTSGGQETQYF. For the CDR3, the DNA is TGTGCCAGCAGCAAGACTAGCGGGGGACAAGAGACCCAGTACTTC. The V and J genes are TRBV6-4 and TRBJ2-5, with TRBD2 identical over 12 bases. This CDR3 contains 15 residues. Per germline, CDR1 MRHNA and CDR2 SNTAGT. After removal of 6 bases from V and 2 bases from J, the junction contained 4 bases not matched to a gene.

This rearrangement joins TRBV3-1 (or the pseudogene TRBV3-2) to TRBJ1-1; a possible D gene is TRBD1 (5 bases). This CDR3 has 13 amino acids. Germline V CDR1 and CDR2: LGHDT, YNNKEL (reference sequence). The V end was cut by 8 bases, the J end by 1 base, with 11 bases between. In DNA, the CDR3 is TGTGCCAGCGACAGCTCGGCGAACACTGAAGCTTTCTTT. This sequence encodes CASDSSANTEAFF.

The sample holds one count of this clone. V gene TRBV5-1 combines with J gene TRBJ1-1; D is unclear. The CDR3 length is 14 residues. V was clipped by 0 bases and J by 5 bases, with 11 bases between them. Germline V gene sequence: CDR1 SGHRS, CDR2 YFSETQ. As DNA, the CDR3 is TGCGCCAGCAGCTTGGACACGGAGGGAACTGAAGCTTTCTTT. Translated: CASSLDTEGTEAFF.

The chain uses TRBV29-1 and TRBJ2-7; 11 bases align to TRBD1. The V and J ends lost 7 bases and 2 bases, in that order; junction bases with no gene match: 4. Germline CDR1 and CDR2: SQVTM and ANQGSEA. There are 13 residues in the CDR3. This CDR3 reads CSAGQGATYEQYF. For the CDR3, the DNA is TGCAGCGCCGGACAGGGGGCCACCTACGAGCAGTACTTC.

The chain combines TRBV7-2 with TRBJ1-2, with TRBD1 identical over 8 bases. Looked up from germline, CDR1 is SGHTA and CDR2 is FQGNSA. V shed 0 bases and J 4 bases; nucleotides not matched to a gene: 7. There are 16 residues in the CDR3. CDR3 DNA sequence: TGTGCCAGCAGCTTAGCGGCAGGGGGCGGTAGCTATGGCTACACCTTC. Amino acid sequence: CASSLAAGGGSYGYTF.

The CDR3 coding sequence is TGTGCCAGCAGCCCCCGGGGCTATGGCTACACCTTC. Its protein is CASSPRGYGYTF. The chain joins TRBV7-9 to TRBJ1-2; D not certain. There are 12 residues in the CDR3. The V end lost 5 bases, the J end lost 4 bases, and 8 bases lay between the germline ends. Per germline, CDR1 SEHNR and CDR2 FQNEAQ (reference sequence).

V and J are TRBV6-5 and TRBJ1-1, with TRBD1 matching over 8 bases. The CDR3 runs to 15 residues. V lost 6 bases and J lost 4; bases outside the gene matches: 10. Germline V CDR1 and CDR2: MNHEY, SVGAGI. CDR3 amino acids: CASSPLGQGSTEAFF. CDR3 sequence (DNA): TGTGCCAGCAGCCCCCTCGGACAGGGCTCCACTGAAGCTTTCTTT.

The rearrangement joins TRBV7-9 to TRBJ2-2; D not resolved. CDR1 and CDR2 (germline): SEHNR, FQNEAQ (reference sequence). This CDR3 comprises 12 residues. Between the trimmed V and J ends, which lost 5 bases and 3 bases, there was a span of 4 bases. DNA of the CDR3: TGTGCCAGCAGCCGTTACACCGGGGAGCTGTTTTTT. Translation gives CASSRYTGELFF.

V usage is TRBV5-1 and J usage is TRBJ1-3; D is undetermined. V shed 4 bases and J shed 0 bases, with 14 bases lying between them. The CDR3 loop spans 16 amino acids. Germline assignment: CDR1 SGHRS and CDR2 YFSETQ. CDR3 coding DNA: TGCGCCAGCAGCGGCCCGAGCGGGGACTCTGGAAACACCATATATTTT. As protein: CASSGPSGDSGNTIYF.

This chain uses TRBV12-3 or TRBV12-4 with TRBJ1-2; D ambiguous. There are 13 residues in the CDR3. V was clipped by 5 bases and J by 3 bases, with 10 bases between them. CDR3 protein: CASSERTHYGYTF. In DNA, the CDR3 is TGTGCCAGCAGTGAGAGGACGCACTATGGCTACACCTTC.

As concerns this clone: This specimen includes other DNA sequences encoding the same CDR3. The chain employs TRBV27 and TRBJ2-7; weak D call: TRBD2 (5 bases). This CDR3 region has 15 residues. The V gene's germline CDR1 is MNHEY and CDR2 SMNVEV (reference sequence). V was clipped by 4 bases and J by 6 bases, with 19 bases between them. The CDR3 protein is CASSSYLRGALEQYF. The CDR3 region has the DNA TGTGCCAGCAGTTCCTACCTCCGGGGAGCTCTCGAGCAGTACTTC.

V is TRBV6-5 and J is TRBJ1-1, with D perhaps matching TRBD1 (5 bases). Germline CDR1 MNHEY, CDR2 SVGAGI. Trimming cost V 6 bases and J 0 bases, with 11 bases left between them. The CDR3 length is 14 residues. CDR3 nucleotide sequence: TGTGCCAGCAGGGTTGACAGAATGAACACTGAAGCTTTCTTT. Amino acid sequence: CASRVDRMNTEAFF.